This TCR beta chain was sequenced during a study of cytomegalovirus exposure and HLA in healthy donors. The overall study: Around 86 million unique TCRs, all from HLA-typed donors, were included in an early release of the data. Findings of the study overall: It was likely that a cluster of highly shared sequence variants was a sequencing artifact. Most TCR sequences showed up rarely, but some public TCRs showed up in many donors.

Points on this clone: Its antigen is still unknown.

The CDR3 extends over 16 amino acids. V dropped 3 bases and J dropped 3; count of bases not matched to a gene: 9. Germline values: CDR1 SGHRS, CDR2 YFSETQ. Researchers ran the PCR with 60 Vbeta and 13 Jbeta primers. Clones were sequenced by immunoSEQ multiplex PCR, and TCRdb holds only the in-frame ones, with some missing. In the table there are 130,000 to 150,000 clones, roughly four fifths of which are singletons. V is TRBV5-1 and J is TRBJ1-3; 7 nucleotides line up with TRBD1. What was sequenced was PBMCs. The source of this sequence is a human donor in good health. This chain's CDR3 is CASSSSTGASGNTIYF. The CDR3, as DNA: TGCGCCAGCAGCTCTTCTACAGGGGCGAGTGGAAACACCATATATTTT.